The 9 T cell receptor beta chains reported below all come from one sample, sequenced in a study of shared clonotypes between healthy human individuals. Selected positively for CCR7 and CD45RO-negative, naive CD8 cells excluded terminally differentiated effector memory CD45RA+ cells. Clones were read by immunoSEQ multiplex PCR, and TCRdb kept only the in-frame ones, dropping some. This sample has about 2.2 million clones; more than 85% occur once, and the top ten carry 1.5% to 2%. The sample comprised naive CD8+ T cells from PBMCs. The receptors shown here come from a man between 18 and 29 years old in good health. Some clones in this sample may be carry-over from other donors' samples.

The J gene is TRBJ2-7, the V gene TRBV2; 9 positions match TRBD2. CDR1 is SNHLY and CDR2 is FYNNEI in the germline V gene. V lost 2 bases to trimming and J lost 2 bases; unmatched junction nucleotides: 7. This CDR3 comprises 16 residues. CDR3 DNA sequence: TGTGCCAGCAGTGAACGTCTAGCGGGGAACCCCTACGAGCAGTACTTC. Protein product: CASSERLAGNPYEQYF.

The rearrangement joins TRBV7-9 to TRBJ2-1; 8 nucleotides line up with TRBD1. Germline trimming cut 5 bases from V and 6 bases from J; bases unmatched to any gene: 9. CDR3 length: 15 amino acids. The germline CDR1 and CDR2 sequences are SEHNR and FQNEAQ (reference sequence). CDR3 coding DNA: TGTGCCAGCAGCCTCCGACAGGGGAGTTTCAATGAGCAGTTCTTC. Its translation: CASSLRQGSFNEQFF.

The chain couples TRBV27 to TRBJ2-3; 7 nucleotides align to TRBD1. Germline assignment: CDR1 MNHEY and CDR2 SMNVEV (reference sequence). The CDR3 spans 18 residues. The V segment lost 5 bases and the J segment 1 base; nucleotides outside the gene matches: 15. CDR3 DNA: TGTGCCAGCAGTCCATCCCCCCAAGACAGGGTCGGCACAGATACGCAGTATTTT. Encoded protein: CASSPSPQDRVGTDTQYF.

This clone was observed a few times. The chain has TRBV9 and TRBJ1-1, with D maybe TRBD1 (5 bases). Trimming left V 3 bases short and J 3 bases short, with 24 bases between. There are 18 residues in the CDR3. Germline CDR1 is SGDLS and CDR2 is YYNGEE. DNA for the CDR3: TGTGCCAGCAGCGGTGGAACTGTTAGTAGGGGAGGGGACACTGAAGCTTTCTTT. It yields the protein CASSGGTVSRGGDTEAFF.

V and J are TRBV7-9 and TRBJ2-7; the D gene is possibly TRBD2 (5 bases). CDR3 length: 16 amino acids. Trimming stripped 0 bases from V and 1 base from J, with 13 bases between. Germline V gives CDR1 SEHNR, CDR2 FQNEAQ (reference sequence). The CDR3 DNA reads as TGTGCCAGCAGCTTAGCAGCCCTTGGGAGATCCTACGAGCAGTACTTC. It codes for CASSLAALGRSYEQYF.

J is TRBJ1-2 and V is TRBV4-3; no reliable D call. The CDR3 contains 14 residues. V was cut by 0 bases and J by 7 bases, with 12 bases left in between. Looked up from germline, CDR1 is LGHNA and CDR2 is YSLEER. In DNA, the CDR3 is TGCGCCAGCAGCCAAGATGGCGACCTCTTTGGCTACACCTTC. This gives the protein CASSQDGDLFGYTF.

The CDR3 sequence is CASSNPGQAPLSGYTF. The CDR3 DNA is TGTGCCAGCAGTAATCCGGGACAGGCCCCTTTGAGCGGATACACCTTC. The V gene is TRBV6-6, the J gene TRBJ1-2; TRBD1 agrees at 8 bases. The J segment lost 11 bases and the V segment lost 5 bases, leaving 19 bases of the junction unmatched. Germline CDR1 reads MNHNY; CDR2 reads SVGAGI (reference sequence). The CDR3 covers 16 residues.

The CDR3 region has the DNA TGTGCCAGCAGTTCGCGTGGGACGCCGAACACTGAAGCTTTCTTT. Protein product: CASSSRGTPNTEAFF. This sequence joins TRBV11-1 and TRBJ1-1; the D gene is possibly TRBD1 (5 bases). CDR1 SGHAT and CDR2 FQDESV come from the germline V gene (reference sequence). CDR3 length equals 15 residues. V was shortened by 6 bases and J by 1 base, with 15 bases between the two germline ends.

This clone occurred a few times. Other DNA sequences of this sample code for an identical CDR3. V and J are TRBV27 and TRBJ1-5, with D unresolved. CDR3 length: 14 amino acids. V lost 1 base to trimming and J lost 3 bases, with 7 bases between them. CDR1 MNHEY and CDR2 SMNVEV come from the germline V gene (reference sequence). Here the CDR3 DNA reads TGTGCCAGCAGTTTATACGGTTCCAATCAGCCCCAGCATTTT. Translation gives CASSLYGSNQPQHF.